One and the same sample provided the 15 T cell receptor beta chains below, sequenced in a study of neurological immune-mediated disorders. Described time point: longitudinal time-point 3. Via MiXCR, TCRdb re-called the 5' RACE reads, giving one row per CDR3 protein. The sample has about 81,000 distinct CDR3 sequences; around 4% are singletons. The source material was PBMCs. The receptors were sampled from a woman in her sixties with multiple sclerosis.

This clonotype was recorded at least ten times. This rearrangement joins TRBV29-1 to TRBJ2-7; the D gene is possibly TRBD1 (5 bases). Deletions cut 6 bases from V and 4 bases from J, with 13 bases between. The CDR3 loop spans 12 amino acids. In germline, CDR1 is SQVTM, CDR2 ANQGSEA. The CDR3 DNA is TGCAGCGTCGTTTCCAGGGAATACGAGCAGTACTTC. The encoded protein is CSVVSREYEQYF.

This clonotype was observed many times. The chain uses TRBV5-1 and TRBJ2-2; a possible D gene is TRBD2 (6 bases). Looked up from germline, CDR1 is SGHRS and CDR2 is YFSETQ. V was clipped by 9 bases and J by 4 bases, with 16 bases between them. The CDR3 loop spans 14 amino acids. DNA of the CDR3: TGCGCCACCACCATAGCCGGGAGCACCGGGGAGCTGTTTTTT. Translated: CATTIAGSTGELFF.

This clonotype was counted ten times or more. V and J are TRBV7-2 and TRBJ1-6; no clear D. V was pared by 4 bases and J by 7 bases, with 11 bases between. Germline V gives CDR1 SGHTA, CDR2 FQGNSA. This CDR3 comprises 14 residues. In DNA, the CDR3 is TGTGCCAGCAGCTCCCACCAAGGAAATTCACCCCTCCACTTT. It translates to CASSSHQGNSPLHF.

This clonotype was counted ten times or more. The J gene is TRBJ2-1, the V gene TRBV7-9; 9 bases map to TRBD2. This CDR3 is built from 14 residues. Germline-derived CDR1 and CDR2 are SEHNR and FQNEAQ (reference sequence). J lost 8 bases, V lost 3 bases, and 5 bases had no gene match. The CDR3 loop is CASSFAGGRDEQFF. The CDR3 DNA reads TGTGCCAGCAGCTTCGCGGGGGGGCGCGATGAGCAGTTCTTC.

This clonotype was seen many times. The V gene is TRBV20-1, the J gene TRBJ2-2, with TRBD2 matching 13 bases. Trimming cost V 6 bases and J 6 bases; bases outside gene matches: 7. Germline CDR1 DFQATT, CDR2 SNEGSKA (reference sequence). The CDR3 spans 15 residues. CDR3 sequence: CSAKLAGGLAGELFF. Written as DNA, the CDR3 is TGCAGTGCGAAACTAGCGGGGGGGCTCGCCGGGGAGCTGTTTTTT.

In this sample, this clonotype turned up many times. This chain uses TRBV12-3 or TRBV12-4 with TRBJ2-7; no clear D gene. V lost 5 bases to trimming and J lost 3 bases, with 5 bases between them. The CDR3 runs to 11 residues. The CDR3 spells CASSNLYEQYF. The CDR3 coding sequence is TGTGCCAGCAGTAATCTCTACGAGCAGTACTTC.

At least ten counts were recorded for this clonotype. This rearrangement joins TRBV12-3 or TRBV12-4 to TRBJ1-5; TRBD1 might be the D (6 bases). CDR3 length: 16 amino acids. Trimming removed 5 bases from V and 1 base from J, with 15 bases in between. CDR3 DNA sequence: TGTGCCAGCAGTCCCTCGGGGGGGGCAAGCAATCAGCCCCAGCATTTT. Amino acids: CASSPSGGASNQPQHF.

This clonotype appeared many times. The chain has TRBV28 and TRBJ2-6; TRBD1 matches 8 bases. The length of the CDR3 is 18 residues. CDR1 and CDR2 (germline): MDHEN, SYDVKM. J was trimmed by 2 bases and V by 1 base; bases with no gene match: 7. The DNA for the CDR3 is TGTGCCAGCAGTTTATACGGACAGGGCCGAACTGGGGCCAACGTCCTGACTTTC. Protein product: CASSLYGQGRTGANVLTF.

Ten or more counts support this clonotype. The rearrangement links TRBV4-1 to TRBJ1-5, with TRBD1 matching over 8 bases. Germline trimming cut 2 bases from V and 7 bases from J; bases unmatched to any gene: 10. Germline CDR1 is MGHRA and CDR2 is YSYEKL. The CDR3 is 16 residues long. The CDR3 bases are TGCGCCAGCAGCCAACTAGAGACAGGGGCAGGGCAGCCCCAGCATTTT. Its protein product is CASSQLETGAGQPQHF.

The sample holds many counts of this clonotype. The rearrangement uses TRBV20-1 and TRBJ2-5; 8 nucleotides align to TRBD1. This CDR3 is built from 14 residues. V shed 6 bases, J shed 1 base, and the junction held 7 bases outside the gene matches. CDR1 and CDR2 (germline): DFQATT, SNEGSKA (reference sequence). The CDR3 region has the DNA TGCAGTGCAAACGGACAGGGAATCCAAGAGACCCAGTACTTC. Amino acids: CSANGQGIQETQYF.

The V and J genes are TRBV20-1 and TRBJ2-2, with D perhaps matching TRBD2 (5 bases). In germline, CDR1 is DFQATT, CDR2 SNEGSKA (reference sequence). Trimming pared 0 bases from V and 9 bases from J, leaving 20 bases between. The CDR3 length is 16 residues. The CDR3 sequence: CSARDTNSGETRELFF. The CDR3 DNA reads TGCAGTGCTAGAGATACGAATTCCGGGGAGACACGGGAGCTGTTTTTT.

This clonotype has a count of ten or more. The rearrangement joins TRBV12-3 or TRBV12-4 to TRBJ1-1, with D unclear. The CDR3 extends over 16 amino acids. V was shortened by 5 bases and J by 1 base, with 17 bases between the two germline ends. Here the CDR3 DNA reads TGTGCCAGCAGTCAATACACGGCTGATCCGAACACTGAAGCTTTCTTT. It codes for CASSQYTADPNTEAFF.

Only a few counts were recorded for this clonotype. The chain joins TRBV11-2 to TRBJ2-4, with D possibly TRBD1 on 5 matching bases. Trimming left V 3 bases short and J 7 bases short, with 25 bases between. CDR1 and CDR2 from the germline V gene are SGHAT and FQNNGV. CDR3 size: 18 residues. In nucleotides, the CDR3 is TGTGCCAGCAGCTTGCCCCCCGGACATGGGGCCGTTGGGAACATTCAGTACTTC. Its protein product is CASSLPPGHGAVGNIQYF.

The V and J genes are TRBV27 and TRBJ1-1; possible D gene TRBD1, 5 bases. The length of the CDR3 is 14 residues. CDR1 is MNHEY, CDR2 SMNVEV, per germline (reference sequence). V was shortened by 6 bases and J by 3 bases, with 14 bases between the two germline ends. The CDR3 loop is CASSRGQTYTEAFF. The DNA of the CDR3 is TGTGCCAGCAGCCGGGGCCAGACCTACACTGAAGCTTTCTTT.

There are many counts of this clonotype. The V and J genes are TRBV6-1 and TRBJ1-1; TRBD1 might be the D (5 bases). Germline values: CDR1 MNHNS, CDR2 SASEGT. Trimming pared 7 bases from V and 2 bases from J, leaving 11 bases between. The CDR3 spans 13 residues. Here the CDR3 reads CASKIDRNTEAFF. The CDR3 DNA reads TGTGCCAGCAAAATCGACAGAAACACTGAAGCTTTCTTT.